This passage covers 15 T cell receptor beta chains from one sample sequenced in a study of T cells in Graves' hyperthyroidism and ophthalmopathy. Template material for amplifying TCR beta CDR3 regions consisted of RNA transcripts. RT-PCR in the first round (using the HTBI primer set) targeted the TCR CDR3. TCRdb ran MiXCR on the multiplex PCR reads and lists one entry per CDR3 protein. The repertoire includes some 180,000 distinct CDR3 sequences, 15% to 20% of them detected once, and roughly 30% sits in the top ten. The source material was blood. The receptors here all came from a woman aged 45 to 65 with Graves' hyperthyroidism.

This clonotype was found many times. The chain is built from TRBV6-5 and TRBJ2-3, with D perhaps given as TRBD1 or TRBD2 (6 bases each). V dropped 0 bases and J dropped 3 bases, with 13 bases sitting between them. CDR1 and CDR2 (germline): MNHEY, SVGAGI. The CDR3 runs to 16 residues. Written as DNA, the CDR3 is TGTGCCAGCAGTTACTCGAGTGGGGGGCTGACAGATACGCAGTATTTT. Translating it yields CASSYSSGGLTDTQYF.

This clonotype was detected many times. The CDR3 coding sequence is TGTGCCAGTAGTCATTCAGGCTTGCAGCCCCAGCATTTT. This sequence encodes CASSHSGLQPQHF. The chain couples TRBV19 to TRBJ1-5, with D unclear. Germline V CDR1 and CDR2: LNHDA, SQIVND (reference sequence). CDR3 length equals 13 residues. Trimming shortened V by 5 bases and J by 7 bases, and 12 bases separated the two germline ends.

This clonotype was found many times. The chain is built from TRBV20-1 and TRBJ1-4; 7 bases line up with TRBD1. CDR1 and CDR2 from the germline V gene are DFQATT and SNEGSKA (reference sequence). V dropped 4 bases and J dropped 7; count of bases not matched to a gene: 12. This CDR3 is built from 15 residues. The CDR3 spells CSAIPQTGMREKLFF. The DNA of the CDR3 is TGCAGTGCTATTCCCCAGACAGGGATGCGTGAAAAACTGTTTTTT.

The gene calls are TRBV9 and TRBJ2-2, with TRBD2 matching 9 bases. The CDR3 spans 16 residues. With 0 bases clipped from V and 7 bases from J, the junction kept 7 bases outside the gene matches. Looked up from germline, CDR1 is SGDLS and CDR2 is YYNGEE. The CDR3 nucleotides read TGTGCCAGCAGCGTAGGTTTCAGCGGGGGGAGCGGGGAGCTGTTTTTT. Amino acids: CASSVGFSGGSGELFF.

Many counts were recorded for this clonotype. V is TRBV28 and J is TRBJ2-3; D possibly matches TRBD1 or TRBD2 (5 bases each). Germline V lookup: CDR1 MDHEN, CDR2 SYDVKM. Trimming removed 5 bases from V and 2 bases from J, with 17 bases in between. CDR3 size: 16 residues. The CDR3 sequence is CASSPIPGTITDTQYF. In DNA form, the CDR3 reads TGTGCCAGCAGTCCAATCCCCGGGACCATCACAGATACGCAGTATTTT.

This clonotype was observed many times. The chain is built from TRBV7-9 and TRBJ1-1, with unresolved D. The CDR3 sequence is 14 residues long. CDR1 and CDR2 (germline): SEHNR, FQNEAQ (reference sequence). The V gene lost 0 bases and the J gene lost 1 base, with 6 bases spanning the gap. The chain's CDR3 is CASSLALTNTEAFF. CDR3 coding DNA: TGTGCCAGCAGCTTAGCGCTTACGAACACTGAAGCTTTCTTT.

CDR3 coding DNA: TGTGCCAGCAGCTTAAACCCGACCAAAGGGAATGGCTACACCTTC. Protein sequence: CASSLNPTKGNGYTF. The V and J genes are TRBV7-3 and TRBJ1-2, with D unresolved. Trimming removed 1 base from V and 6 bases from J, with 15 bases in between. This CDR3 comprises 15 residues. Germline loops: CDR1 SGHTA, CDR2 FQGTGA.

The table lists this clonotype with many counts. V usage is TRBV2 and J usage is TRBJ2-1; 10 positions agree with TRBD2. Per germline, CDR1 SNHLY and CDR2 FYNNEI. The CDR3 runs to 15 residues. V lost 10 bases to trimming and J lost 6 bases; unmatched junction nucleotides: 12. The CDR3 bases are TGTGCCATCCTATCAAGCGGGGGGGCCGGCAATGAGCAGTTCTTC. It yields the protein CAILSSGGAGNEQFF.

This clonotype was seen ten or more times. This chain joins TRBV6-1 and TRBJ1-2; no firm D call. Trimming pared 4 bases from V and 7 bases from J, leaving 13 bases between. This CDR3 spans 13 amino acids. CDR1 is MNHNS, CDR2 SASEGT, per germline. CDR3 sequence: CASSAEGGSGYTF. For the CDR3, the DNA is TGTGCCAGCAGTGCGGAAGGTGGGAGTGGCTACACCTTC.

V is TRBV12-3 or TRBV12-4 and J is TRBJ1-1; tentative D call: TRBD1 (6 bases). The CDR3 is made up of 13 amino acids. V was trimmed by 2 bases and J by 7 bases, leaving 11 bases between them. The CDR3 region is CASSLTGGGEAFF. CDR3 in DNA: TGTGCCAGCAGTTTAACTGGGGGCGGTGAAGCTTTCTTT.

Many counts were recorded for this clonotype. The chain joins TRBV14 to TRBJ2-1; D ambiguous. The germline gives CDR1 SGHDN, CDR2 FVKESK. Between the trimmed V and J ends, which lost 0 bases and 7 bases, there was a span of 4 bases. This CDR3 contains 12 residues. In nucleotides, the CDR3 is TGTGCCAGCAGCCAAGAGGGGAATGAGCAGTTCTTC. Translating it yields CASSQEGNEQFF.

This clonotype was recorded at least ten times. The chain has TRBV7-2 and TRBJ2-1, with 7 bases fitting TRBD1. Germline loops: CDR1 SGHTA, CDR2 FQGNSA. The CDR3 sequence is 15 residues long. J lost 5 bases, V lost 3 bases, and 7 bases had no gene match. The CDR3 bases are TGTGCCAGCAGCTTCAGGACAGGCCAGAACAATGAGCAGTTCTTC. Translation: CASSFRTGQNNEQFF.

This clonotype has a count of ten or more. DNA for the CDR3: TGTGCCAGCAGTCCGGAGAAACTAGCTAACTATGGCTACACCTTC. This encodes CASSPEKLANYGYTF. This chain connects TRBV6-1 to TRBJ1-2; D is ambiguous. CDR1 and CDR2 from the germline V gene are MNHNS and SASEGT. Trimming took 5 bases from V and 0 from J, leaving 13 bases between them. This CDR3 has 15 amino acids.

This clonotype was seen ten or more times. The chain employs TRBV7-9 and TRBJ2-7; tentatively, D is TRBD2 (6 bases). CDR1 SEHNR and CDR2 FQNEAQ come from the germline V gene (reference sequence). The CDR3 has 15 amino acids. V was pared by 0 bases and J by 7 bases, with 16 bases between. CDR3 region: CASSLAPGGWEEQYF. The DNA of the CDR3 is TGTGCCAGCAGCTTAGCGCCCGGGGGTTGGGAAGAGCAGTACTTC.

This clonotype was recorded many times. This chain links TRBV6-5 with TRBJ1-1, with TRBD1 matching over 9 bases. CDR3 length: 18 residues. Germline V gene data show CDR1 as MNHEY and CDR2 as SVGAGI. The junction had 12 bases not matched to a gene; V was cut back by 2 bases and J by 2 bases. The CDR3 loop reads CASSYARTGVPGNTEAFF. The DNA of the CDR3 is TGTGCCAGCAGTTACGCTAGGACAGGGGTACCGGGCAACACTGAAGCTTTCTTT.